This TCR beta chain was recovered during a study of neurological immune-mediated disorders (dated 2019 in TCRdb). Regarding the complete study: Among the roughly 34 multiple sclerosis patients, relapsing-remitting MS was present in some 31 and secondary progressive MS was present in 3. Peripheral blood TCR-beta repertoires from HTLV-I-associated myelopathy (HAM/TSP) patients, multiple sclerosis patients and healthy controls were compared by UMI-based sequencing. Longitudinal samples, technical triplicates and paired sorted CD4+ and CD8+ T-cell subsets, alongside PBMC samples, were included among the roughly 100 TCR-beta libraries. Each longitudinal HAM/TSP and healthy donor was sampled at 3 time-points spaced at 3-40 month intervals. Of the 70 or so subjects in the cohort, some 15 were HAM/TSP patients, about 34 were multiple sclerosis patients, and about 20 were healthy controls. Findings and caveats that apply to the study as a whole: No identical CDR3 amino acid sequences were found to be shared among expanded clones across subjects, suggesting that TCR-beta repertoires were private in all groups. The MS cluster was not associated with any clinical or MRI features, and the authors stated that larger cohorts are needed. The highest TCR clonal expansion was observed in HAM/TSP patients, whereas the lowest was observed in MS patients, even when compared with healthy controls. In phylogenetic analysis, the repertoires of 18 of 34 MS patients grouped into a cluster of related CDR3 sequences, which suggests a possible signature at the repertoire level.

cDNA was synthesized by template-switch 5'RACE using a primer with a 10-nucleotide random unique molecular identifier that tagged each TCR transcript. Over 180 million TCR-beta sequences, covering 15-18 subjects, were produced in each sequencing run. The RNeasy kit was used for extraction of total RNA. Using the KAPA Real-time Library Amplification kit, TCR-beta VDJ regions were amplified with primers for the TCR constant region and the 5'RACE anchor. A first PCR added sample indexes and Illumina adaptors, after which a second PCR increased the library yield. After purification with Ampure beads, the TCR product of roughly 650 bp was size-selected on a 2% E-gel SizeSelection system. Library quality was checked on a Bioanalyzer, concentration was measured with Qubit, and libraries were quantified with the Kapa Library Quantification kit before pooling. Libraries were sequenced paired-end 2 x 150 bp on an Illumina HiSeq 2500. To increase sequence diversity, roughly 25-31% phiX was spiked into each library pool. On the authors' methods: The quality-filtered reads were processed with the UMI-based MiGEC pipeline, whose error correction step removed more than 90% of the raw TCR sequences. IMGT germline references were used for aligning VDJ genes, and each clonotype was defined as a unique CDR3 amino acid sequence together with its V-J genes. Clonal expansion, Shannon diversity and CDR3 relatedness (CalcPairwiseDistances, ClusterSamples) were evaluated with VDJtools, and phylogenetic trees were built with CLCbio workbench. Clones with at least 8 unique UMIs were defined as expanded, with this threshold being based on coefficient-of-variation modelling across technical triplicates. Clones were called with MiXCR by TCRdb after fastp trimmed the public reads at Q25, and only in-frame beta chains were retained. One record per CDR3 amino acid sequence lists the most common genes and DNA. V and J calls and clone size were set by TCRdb, not the authors. Counted in this sample were about 80,000 distinct CDR3 sequences; approximately 6% of them appeared once. The ten top clones hold roughly 7.9% of the sample.

The time point label for this specimen denotes: longitudinal time-point 2. For the unsorted PBMC libraries, 2 million PBMCs were stored in RNAlater at -80 degrees C until RNA extraction and were used to generate the libraries. Multiple sclerosis patients were enrolled in a US clinical protocol evaluating disease progression by magnetic resonance imaging. PBMCs were separated from peripheral blood using Ficoll-Hypaque density gradient centrifugation and then cryopreserved in liquid nitrogen. This clonotype was seen at least ten times. The specificity of this receptor is unknown. Per-base qualities were not stored, and no clone one base away is much larger. Trimming at the junction amounts to 6 bases on V and 5 bases on J, and the germline ends lie 19 bases apart. From the cysteine through the phenylalanine, the CDR3 covers 15 amino acids. Just the 45-base CDR3 DNA is kept, in frame starting at base 1. CDR1 and CDR2 are drawn from the germline V gene: SGHTA, FQGNSA.

The source is a woman between 55 and 75 years old with multiple sclerosis. The sequence is built from TRBV7-2 and TRBJ2-5; possibly the D gene is TRBD1, per 6 matching bases. The sequenced sample consisted of PBMCs. The CDR3 sequence is CASSMGRGVWETQYF. In nucleotide form, the sequence is TGTGCCAGCAGTATGGGCAGGGGTGTTTGGGAGACCCAGTACTTC.